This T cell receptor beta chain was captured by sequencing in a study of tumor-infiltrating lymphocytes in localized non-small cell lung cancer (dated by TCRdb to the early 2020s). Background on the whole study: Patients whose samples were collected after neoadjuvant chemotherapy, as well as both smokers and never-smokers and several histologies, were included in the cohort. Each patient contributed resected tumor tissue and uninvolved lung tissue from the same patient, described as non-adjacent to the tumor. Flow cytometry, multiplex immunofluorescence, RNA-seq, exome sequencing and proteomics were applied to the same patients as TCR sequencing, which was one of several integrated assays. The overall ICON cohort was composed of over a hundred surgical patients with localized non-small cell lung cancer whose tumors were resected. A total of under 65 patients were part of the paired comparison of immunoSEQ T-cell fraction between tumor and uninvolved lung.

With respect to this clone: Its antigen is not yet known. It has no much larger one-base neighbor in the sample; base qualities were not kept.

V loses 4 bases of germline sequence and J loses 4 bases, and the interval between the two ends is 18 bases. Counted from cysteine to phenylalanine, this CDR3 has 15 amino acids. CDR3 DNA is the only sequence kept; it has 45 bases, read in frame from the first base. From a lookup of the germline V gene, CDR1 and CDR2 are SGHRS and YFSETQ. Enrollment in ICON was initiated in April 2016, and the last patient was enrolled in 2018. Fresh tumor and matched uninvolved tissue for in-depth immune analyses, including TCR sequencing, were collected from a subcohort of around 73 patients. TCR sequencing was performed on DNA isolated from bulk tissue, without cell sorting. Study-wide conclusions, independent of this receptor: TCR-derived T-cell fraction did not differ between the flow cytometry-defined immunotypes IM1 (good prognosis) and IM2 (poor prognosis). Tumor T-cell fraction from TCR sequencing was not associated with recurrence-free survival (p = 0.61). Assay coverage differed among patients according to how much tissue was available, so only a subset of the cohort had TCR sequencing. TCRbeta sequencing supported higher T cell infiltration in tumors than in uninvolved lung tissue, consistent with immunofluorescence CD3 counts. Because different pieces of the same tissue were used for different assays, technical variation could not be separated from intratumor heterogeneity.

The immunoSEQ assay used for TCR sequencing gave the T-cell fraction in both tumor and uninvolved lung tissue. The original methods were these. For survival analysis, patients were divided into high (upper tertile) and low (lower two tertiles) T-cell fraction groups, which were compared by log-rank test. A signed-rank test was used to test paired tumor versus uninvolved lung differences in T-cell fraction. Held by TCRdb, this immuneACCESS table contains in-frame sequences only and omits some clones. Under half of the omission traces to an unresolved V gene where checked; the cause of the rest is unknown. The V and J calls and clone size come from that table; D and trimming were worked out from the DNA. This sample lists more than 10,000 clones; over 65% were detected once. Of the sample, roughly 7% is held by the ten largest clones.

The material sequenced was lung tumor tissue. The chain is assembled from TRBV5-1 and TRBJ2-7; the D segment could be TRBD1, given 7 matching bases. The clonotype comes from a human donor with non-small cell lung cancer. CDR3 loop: CASSPGGTELYEQYF. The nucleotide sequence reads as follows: TGCGCCAGCAGCCCCGGCGGGACAGAGCTTTACGAGCAGTACTTC.